This entry lists 14 T cell receptor beta chains sequenced from one sample in a study of early T cells in non-severe SARS-CoV-2 infection. Using its own MiXCR run on the 5' RACE reads, TCRdb lists one record per CDR3 protein. The repertoire includes 90,000 to 120,000 distinct CDR3 sequences, roughly an eighth of them detected once, and approximately 3.1% sits in the top ten. What was sequenced was whole blood. These TCRs come from an adult who was a healthcare worker with PCR-confirmed SARS-CoV-2 infection or an uninfected control (not recorded which).

This clonotype turned up a few times. The rearrangement uses TRBV20-1 and TRBJ2-7; D could derive from TRBD1 or TRBD2 (5 bases each). The germline gives CDR1 DFQATT, CDR2 SNEGSKA (reference sequence). CDR3 length: 12 amino acids. V gave up 5 bases and J gave up 0 bases, with 8 bases separating them. In DNA form, the CDR3 reads TGCAGTGCTGGGACGGTCTCCTACGAGCAGTACTTC. Its protein is CSAGTVSYEQYF.

Only a few counts were recorded for this clonotype. The rearrangement uses TRBV2 and TRBJ2-1; either TRBD1 or TRBD2 may supply D (6 bases each). Trimming removed 6 bases from V and 14 bases from J, with 14 bases in between. The CDR3 extends over 11 amino acids. Germline assignment: CDR1 SNHLY and CDR2 FYNNEI. The CDR3 DNA reads as TGTGCCAGCAGCCGGGGGCCAGTGGAGTTCTTC. The encoded protein is CASSRGPVEFF. Using reference TRBV2 and TRBJ2-1 for the parts outside the CDR3, the full variable domain is EPEVTQTPSHQVTQMGQEVILRCVPISNHLYFYWYRQILGQKVEFLVSFYNNEISEKSEIFDDQFSVERPDGSNFTLKIRSTKLEDSAMYFCASSRGPVEFFGPGTRLTVL.

This clonotype occurred once. The genes are TRBV9 and TRBJ2-2; 9 bases agree with TRBD1. V was pared by 4 bases and J by 6 bases, with 10 bases of the junction left unmatched. Germline V gene lookup returns CDR1 SGDLS and CDR2 YYNGEE. This CDR3 is 16 amino acids long. The CDR3 region is CASSPGQGIGAGELFF. CDR3 DNA sequence: TGTGCCAGCAGCCCGGGACAGGGAATAGGGGCCGGGGAGCTGTTTTTT.

This clonotype was observed a handful of times. This chain links TRBV20-1 with TRBJ2-5, with 10 bases fitting TRBD2. Trimming removed 6 bases from V and 7 bases from J; junction bases left unmatched: 14. CDR3 length: 15 residues. Per germline, CDR1 DFQATT and CDR2 SNEGSKA (reference sequence). CDR3 DNA sequence: TGCAGTGCCGAGAGGACTAGCGGAGGGCGAGGGACCCAGTACTTC. This encodes CSAERTSGGRGTQYF.

This sequence joins TRBV20-1 and TRBJ1-3, with a tentative D call TRBD1 (5 bases). The CDR3 runs 14 residues. In germline, CDR1 is DFQATT, CDR2 SNEGSKA (reference sequence). V shed 4 bases and J shed 6 bases, with 16 bases lying between them. The CDR3 loop reads CSAINRQRTNTIYF. The CDR3 nucleotides read TGCAGTGCTATCAACCGACAGAGAACAAACACCATATATTTT.

CDR3 sequence reads: CASSLINLGRLAGTEQYF. In DNA form, the CDR3 reads TGTGCCAGCAGCTTAATTAATCTCGGTCGGCTAGCGGGTACCGAGCAGTACTTC. V and J are TRBV7-9 and TRBJ2-7; 8 bases align to TRBD2. Germline V gives CDR1 SEHNR, CDR2 FQNEAQ (reference sequence). The CDR3 runs 18 residues. Trimming cost V 2 bases and J 6 bases; bases outside gene matches: 18.

This clonotype was counted only a few times. The V gene is TRBV6-5, the J gene TRBJ2-6, with TRBD2 as a possible D gene (5 bases). The CDR3 extends over 17 amino acids. CDR1 and CDR2 (germline): MNHEY, SVGAGI. V was clipped by 0 bases and J by 2 bases, with 11 bases between them. The CDR3 sequence is CASSYSRGEAGANVLTF. DNA for the CDR3: TGTGCCAGCAGTTACTCACGGGGAGAGGCTGGGGCCAACGTCCTGACTTTC.

The chain couples TRBV12-3 or TRBV12-4 to TRBJ2-1; TRBD2 might be the D (5 bases). There are 11 residues in the CDR3. Trimming left V 6 bases short and J 12 bases short, with 12 bases between. CDR3 nucleotide sequence: TGTGCCAGCAGGGGAGACTATTGGCAGTTCTTC. It yields the protein CASRGDYWQFF.

This clonotype appeared a few times. The chain has TRBV29-1 and TRBJ1-1; no reliable D call. Germline V gives CDR1 SQVTM, CDR2 ANQGSEA. The CDR3 runs 12 residues. V lost 0 bases, J lost 8 bases, and 10 bases lay in between. The CDR3, as DNA: TGCAGCGTTGAAGATAATGGCGGGGAAGCTTTCTTT. Protein product: CSVEDNGGEAFF.

The table lists this clonotype with many counts. V is TRBV10-3 and J is TRBJ1-2; possible D gene TRBD1, 6 bases. CDR3 length equals 15 residues. V lost 6 bases and J lost 3, with 17 bases in between. Germline lookup yields CDR1 ENHRY and CDR2 SYGVKD. The CDR3 DNA follows: TGTGCCATCAGGGGGGGCCACCCCGTGGACTATGGCTACACCTTC. Amino acids: CAIRGGHPVDYGYTF.

This clonotype was observed many times. The chain combines TRBV3-1 with TRBJ1-2; D uncertain. From germline, CDR1 is LGHDT and CDR2 YNNKEL (reference sequence). The CDR3 is made up of 15 amino acids. V was cut by 0 bases and J by 6 bases, with 14 bases left in between. The CDR3 DNA is TGTGCCAGCAGCCAAGATTGGTCTACCGGGAATGGCTACACCTTC. It encodes CASSQDWSTGNGYTF.

The chain is built from TRBV7-2 and TRBJ2-5, with 8 bases that match TRBD1. Germline values: CDR1 SGHTA, CDR2 FQGNSA. V dropped 5 bases and J dropped 4; count of bases not matched to a gene: 9. The CDR3 spans 15 residues. The CDR3 reads CASSPVRTGTETQYF. The CDR3, as DNA: TGTGCCAGCAGCCCTGTTCGGACAGGGACAGAGACCCAGTACTTC.

This clonotype was detected a few times. This chain links TRBV7-6 with TRBJ2-1, with D tentatively TRBD2 (6 bases). CDR3 length equals 15 residues. Per the germline V gene, CDR1 is SGHVS and CDR2 is FNYEAQ. Trimming took off 5 bases at V and 6 bases at J, with 17 bases between the two ends. The CDR3 sequence is CASSPRPGGGNEQFF. The CDR3, as DNA: TGTGCCAGCAGCCCCCGGCCCGGGGGTGGCAATGAGCAGTTCTTC.

This clonotype has a handful of counts. The CDR3 sequence: CATRGTGQGSTGELFF. CDR3 sequence (DNA): TGTGCCACCAGGGGTACGGGACAGGGCTCTACGGGGGAGCTGTTTTTT. The chain has TRBV24-1 and TRBJ2-2; 9 bases are a match to TRBD1. Germline-derived CDR1 and CDR2 are KGHDR and SFDVKD. J gave up 8 bases and V 7 bases, and 13 bases lay outside the gene matches. This CDR3 has 16 amino acids.